Sequencing of this T cell receptor (beta chain) was carried out in a study of glioma-infiltrating T cells. This clonotype was found a few times. Using RNA template, CDR3s of TCR alpha and beta were amplified with iRepertoire arm-PCR. TCRdb reanalysed the multiplex PCR reads using MiXCR and keeps one entry per CDR3 protein. Of around 93,000 distinct CDR3 sequences in the sample, roughly 37% are singletons; the top ten hold more than 30%. Germline CDR1 and CDR2: GTSNPN and SVGIG (reference sequence). Trimming cost V 2 bases and J 6 bases, with 8 bases left between them. The CDR3 has 11 residues. The chain combines TRBV30 with TRBJ2-7; D is ambiguous. The source material was glioma tissue, nonneoplastic brain tissue, or PBMCs (not recorded which). This TCR was recovered from a human donor with low-grade glioma or glioblastoma, undergoing nonglioma brain surgery, or in good health (not recorded which). The CDR3 spells CAWSISGEQYF. As DNA, the CDR3 is TGTGCCTGGAGTATCTCGGGCGAGCAGTACTTC.